This TCR beta chain was identified during a study of shared clonotypes between healthy human individuals. Broader study findings: Blood was the sole source, and tissue repertoires probably differ. Deeper or shallower sequencing was expected to change how clonotypes are shared among donors.

Clones were sequenced by immunoSEQ multiplex PCR, and TCRdb holds only the in-frame ones, with some missing. The table includes about 980,000 clones, around three quarters detected once. Germline loops: CDR1 SQVTM, CDR2 ANQGSEA. The CDR3 is 12 residues long. The V gene lost 7 bases and the J gene lost 4 bases, with 12 bases spanning the gap. As to this clone: The antigen is unknown.

The chain uses TRBV29-1 and TRBJ2-3; D unclear. The clonotype originates from a young man in good health. Sequencing input: memory CD4+ T cells sorted from blood. Subset denoted: CD45RA-negative fraction. CDR3 coding DNA: TGCAGCGCCAGACGTCCACCAGATACGCAGTATTTT. It encodes CSARRPPDTQYF.